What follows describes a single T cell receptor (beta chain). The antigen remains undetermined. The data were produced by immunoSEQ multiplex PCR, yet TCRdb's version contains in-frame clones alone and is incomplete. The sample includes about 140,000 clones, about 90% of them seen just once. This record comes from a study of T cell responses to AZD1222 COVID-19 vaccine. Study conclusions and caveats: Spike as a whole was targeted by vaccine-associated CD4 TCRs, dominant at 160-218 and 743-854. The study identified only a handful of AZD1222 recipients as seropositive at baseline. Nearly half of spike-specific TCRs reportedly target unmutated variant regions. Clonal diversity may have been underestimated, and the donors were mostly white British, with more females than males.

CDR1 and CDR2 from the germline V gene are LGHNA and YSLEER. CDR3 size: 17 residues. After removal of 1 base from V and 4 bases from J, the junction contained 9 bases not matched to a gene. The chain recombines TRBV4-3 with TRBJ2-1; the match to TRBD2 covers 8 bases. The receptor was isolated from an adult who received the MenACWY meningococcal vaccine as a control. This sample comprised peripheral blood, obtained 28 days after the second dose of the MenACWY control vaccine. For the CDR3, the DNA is TGCGCCAGCAGCCAAGTAGCAGCGGGAGACTTGTACAATGAGCAGTTCTTC. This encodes CASSQVAAGDLYNEQFF.